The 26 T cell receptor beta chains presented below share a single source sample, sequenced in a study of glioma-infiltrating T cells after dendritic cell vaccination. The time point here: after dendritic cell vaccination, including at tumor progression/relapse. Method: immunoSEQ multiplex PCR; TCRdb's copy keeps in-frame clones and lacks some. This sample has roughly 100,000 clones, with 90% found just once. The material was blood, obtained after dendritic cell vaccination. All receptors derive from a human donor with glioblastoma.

The CDR3 DNA follows: TGTGCCAGCAGCGACGGACAGGGGATCGCTGAAGCTTTCTTT. It codes for CASSDGQGIAEAFF. The chain couples TRBV7-3 to TRBJ1-1, with 9 bases lining up with TRBD1. With 5 bases clipped from V and 6 bases from J, the junction kept 7 bases outside the gene matches. This CDR3 contains 14 residues. The germline V gene encodes CDR1 SGHTA and CDR2 FQGTGA. Full variable domain (rest looked up from reference TRBV7-3 and TRBJ1-1): GAGVSQTPSNKVTEKGKYVELRCDPISGHTALYWYRQSLGQGPEFLIYFQGTGAADDSGLPNDRFFAVRPEGSVSTLKIQRTERGDSAVYLCASSDGQGIAEAFFGQGTRLTVV.

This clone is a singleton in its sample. CDR3 sequence: CASSLEGGSNSPLHF. CDR3 nucleotides: TGCGCCAGCAGCTTGGAAGGGGGCTCGAATTCACCCCTCCACTTT. The rearrangement joins TRBV5-1 to TRBJ1-6, with 7 bases lining up with TRBD1. V dropped 0 bases and J dropped 7; count of bases not matched to a gene: 4. Germline CDR1 and CDR2: SGHRS and YFSETQ. This CDR3 spans 15 amino acids.

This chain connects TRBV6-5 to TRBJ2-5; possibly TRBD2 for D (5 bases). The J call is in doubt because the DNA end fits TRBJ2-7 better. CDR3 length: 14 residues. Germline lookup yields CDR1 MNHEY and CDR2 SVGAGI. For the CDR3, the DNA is TGTGCCAGCACCCCCCCTGGGAGAACCTACGAGCAGTACTTC. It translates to CASTPPGRTYEQYF.

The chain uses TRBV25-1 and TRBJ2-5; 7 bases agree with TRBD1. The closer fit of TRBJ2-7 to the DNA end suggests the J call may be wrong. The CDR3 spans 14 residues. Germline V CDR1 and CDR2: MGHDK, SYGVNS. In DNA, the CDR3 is TGTGCCAGCATGGCCGGGACAGTCCCCTACGAGCAGTACTTC. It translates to CASMAGTVPYEQYF.

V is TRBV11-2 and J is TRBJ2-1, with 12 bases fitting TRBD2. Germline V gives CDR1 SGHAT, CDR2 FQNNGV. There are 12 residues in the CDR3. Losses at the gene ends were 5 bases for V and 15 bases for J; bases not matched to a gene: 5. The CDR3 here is CASSPTSGSRFF. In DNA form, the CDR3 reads TGTGCCAGCAGCCCGACTAGCGGGAGTCGGTTCTTC.

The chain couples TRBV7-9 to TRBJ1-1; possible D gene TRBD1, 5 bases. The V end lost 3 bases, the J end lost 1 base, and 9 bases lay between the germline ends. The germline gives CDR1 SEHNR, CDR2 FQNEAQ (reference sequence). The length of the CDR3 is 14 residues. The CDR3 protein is CASSFTGQNTEAFF. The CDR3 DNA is TGTGCCAGCAGCTTCACTGGACAGAACACTGAAGCTTTCTTT.

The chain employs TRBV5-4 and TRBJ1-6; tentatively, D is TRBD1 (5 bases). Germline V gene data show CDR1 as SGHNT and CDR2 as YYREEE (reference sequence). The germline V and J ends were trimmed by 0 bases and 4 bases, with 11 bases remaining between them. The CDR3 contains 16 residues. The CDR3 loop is CASSLGNQGYNSPLHF. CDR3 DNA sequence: TGTGCCAGCAGCTTGGGTAATCAGGGTTATAATTCACCCCTCCACTTT.

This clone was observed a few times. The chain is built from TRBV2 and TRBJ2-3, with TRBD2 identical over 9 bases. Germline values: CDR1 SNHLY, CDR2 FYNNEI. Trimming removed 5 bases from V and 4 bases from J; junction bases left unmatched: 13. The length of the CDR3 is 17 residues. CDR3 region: CASSPGLAVISSDTQYF. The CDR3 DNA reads TGTGCCAGCAGTCCGGGACTAGCCGTTATCAGCTCAGATACGCAGTATTTT.

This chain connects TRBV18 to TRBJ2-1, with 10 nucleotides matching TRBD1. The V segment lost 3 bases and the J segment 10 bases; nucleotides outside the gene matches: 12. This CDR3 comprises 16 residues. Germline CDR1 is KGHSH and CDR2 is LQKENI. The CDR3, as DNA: TGTGCCAGCTCACCCTCCGGGACAGGGGCCTTCGGGGAGCAGTTCTTC. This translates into CASSPSGTGAFGEQFF.

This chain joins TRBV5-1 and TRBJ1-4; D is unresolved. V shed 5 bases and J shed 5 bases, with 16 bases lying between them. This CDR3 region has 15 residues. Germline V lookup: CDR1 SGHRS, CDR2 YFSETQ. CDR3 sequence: CASRAPSGSNEKLFF. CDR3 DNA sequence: TGCGCCAGCAGAGCCCCTTCGGGGAGCAATGAAAAACTGTTTTTT. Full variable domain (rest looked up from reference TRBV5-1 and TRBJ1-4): KAGVTQTPRYLIKTRGQQVTLSCSPISGHRSVSWYQQTPGQGLQFLFEYFSETQRNKGNFPGRFSGRQFSNSRSEMNVSTLELGDSALYLCASRAPSGSNEKLFFGSGTQLSVL.

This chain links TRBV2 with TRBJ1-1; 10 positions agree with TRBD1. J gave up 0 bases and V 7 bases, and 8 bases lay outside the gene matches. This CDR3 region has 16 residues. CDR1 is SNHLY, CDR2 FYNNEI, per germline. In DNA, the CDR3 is TGTGCCAGCATTAGGGACAGGGGCATCATGAACACTGAAGCTTTCTTT. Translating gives CASIRDRGIMNTEAFF.

The CDR3 DNA sequence: TGTGCCAGCAGCGTAGGTAGCGGGGGGACCTACGAGCAGTACTTC. Its translation is CASSVGSGGTYEQYF. The chain recombines TRBV9 with TRBJ2-7; TRBD2 aligns across 10 bases. Trimming removed 0 bases from V and 2 bases from J; junction bases left unmatched: 2. Germline V gene sequence: CDR1 SGDLS, CDR2 YYNGEE. CDR3 length: 15 residues.

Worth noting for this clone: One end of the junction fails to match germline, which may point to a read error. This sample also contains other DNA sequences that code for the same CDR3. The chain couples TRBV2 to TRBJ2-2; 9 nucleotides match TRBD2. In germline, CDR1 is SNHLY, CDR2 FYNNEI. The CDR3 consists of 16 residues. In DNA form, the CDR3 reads TGCGCCAGCAGTCCAGGGACTAGCTTGGGAACCGGGGAGCTGTTTTTT. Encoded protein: CASSPGTSLGTGELFF.

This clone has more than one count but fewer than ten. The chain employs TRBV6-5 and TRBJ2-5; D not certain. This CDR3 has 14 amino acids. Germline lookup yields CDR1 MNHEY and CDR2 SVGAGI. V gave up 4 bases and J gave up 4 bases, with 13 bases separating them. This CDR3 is CASSFTRIRETQYF. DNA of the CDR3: TGTGCCAGCAGTTTCACACGTATCCGAGAGACCCAGTACTTC.

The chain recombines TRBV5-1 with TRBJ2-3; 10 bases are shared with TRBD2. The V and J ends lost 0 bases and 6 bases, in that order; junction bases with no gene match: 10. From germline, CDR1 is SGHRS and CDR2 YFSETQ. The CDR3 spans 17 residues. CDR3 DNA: TGCGCCAGCAGCTTGGCACTAGCGGGGCCTTCCTACGATACGCAGTATTTT. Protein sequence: CASSLALAGPSYDTQYF.

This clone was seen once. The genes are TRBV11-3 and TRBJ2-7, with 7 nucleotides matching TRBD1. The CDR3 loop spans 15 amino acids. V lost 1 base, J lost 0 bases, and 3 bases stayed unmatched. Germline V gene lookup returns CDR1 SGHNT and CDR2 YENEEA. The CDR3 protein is CASSLGRQGSYEQYF. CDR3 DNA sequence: TGTGCCAGCAGCTTAGGGCGACAGGGCTCCTACGAGCAGTACTTC.

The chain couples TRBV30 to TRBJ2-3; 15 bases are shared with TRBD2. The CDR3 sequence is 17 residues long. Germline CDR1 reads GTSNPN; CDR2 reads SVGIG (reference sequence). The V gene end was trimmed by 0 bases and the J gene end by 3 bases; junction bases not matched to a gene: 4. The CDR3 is CAWSVGTSGGITDTQYF. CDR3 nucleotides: TGTGCCTGGAGTGTGGGGACTAGCGGGGGGATAACAGATACGCAGTATTTT. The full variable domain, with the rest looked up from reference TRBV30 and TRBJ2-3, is SQTIHQWPATLVQPVGSPLSLECTVEGTSNPNLYWYRQAAGRGLQLLFYSVGIGQISSEVPQNLSASRPQDRQFILSSKKLLLSDSGFYLCAWSVGTSGGITDTQYFGPGTRLTVL.

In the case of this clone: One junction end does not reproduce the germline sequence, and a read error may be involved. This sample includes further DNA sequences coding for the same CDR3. CDR3 sequence: CASSPGGPSYNSPLHF. CDR3 DNA: TGCGCCAGCAGCCCAGGGGGCCCCTCCTATAATTCCCCCCTCCACTTT. V is TRBV5-1 and J is TRBJ1-6; 8 bases agree with TRBD1. Looked up from germline, CDR1 is SGHRS and CDR2 is YFSETQ. The CDR3 contains 16 residues.

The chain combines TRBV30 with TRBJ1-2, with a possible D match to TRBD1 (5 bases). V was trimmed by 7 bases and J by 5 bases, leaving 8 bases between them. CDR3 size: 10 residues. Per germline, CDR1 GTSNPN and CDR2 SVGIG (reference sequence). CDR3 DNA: TGTGCCTCGGGGGAGTATGGCTACACCTTC. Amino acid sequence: CASGEYGYTF.

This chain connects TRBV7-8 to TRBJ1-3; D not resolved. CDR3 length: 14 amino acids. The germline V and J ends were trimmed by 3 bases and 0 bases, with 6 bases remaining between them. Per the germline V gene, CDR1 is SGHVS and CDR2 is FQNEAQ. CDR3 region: CASSFEASGNTIYF. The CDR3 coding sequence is TGTGCCAGCAGCTTCGAGGCCTCTGGAAACACCATATATTTT.

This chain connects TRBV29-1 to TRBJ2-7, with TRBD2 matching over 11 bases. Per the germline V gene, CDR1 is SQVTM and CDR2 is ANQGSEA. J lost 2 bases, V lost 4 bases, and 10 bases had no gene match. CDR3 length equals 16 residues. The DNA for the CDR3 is TGCAGCGTTGGCGGGACTAGCGGAGAACCTACCTACGAGCAGTACTTC. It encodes CSVGGTSGEPTYEQYF.

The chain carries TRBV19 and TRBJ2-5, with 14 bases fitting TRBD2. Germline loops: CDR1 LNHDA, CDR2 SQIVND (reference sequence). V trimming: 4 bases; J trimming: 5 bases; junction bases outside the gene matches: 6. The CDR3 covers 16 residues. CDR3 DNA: TGTGCCAGTAGTAGACTAGCGGGAGGGCCCTTGGAGACCCAGTACTTC. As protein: CASSRLAGGPLETQYF. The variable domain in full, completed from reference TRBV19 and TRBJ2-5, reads DGGITQSPKYLFRKEGQNVTLSCEQNLNHDAMYWYRQDPGQGLRLIYYSQIVNDFQKGDIAEGYSVSREKKESFPLTVTSAQKNPTAFYLCASSRLAGGPLETQYFGPGTRLLVL.

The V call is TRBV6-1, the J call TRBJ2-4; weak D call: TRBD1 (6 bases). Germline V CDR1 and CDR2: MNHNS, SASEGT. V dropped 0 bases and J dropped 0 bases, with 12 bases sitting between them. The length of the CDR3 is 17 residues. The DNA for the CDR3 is TGTGCCAGCAGTGAAGCGCCCAGGGGAATAGCCAAAAACATTCAGTACTTC. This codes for CASSEAPRGIAKNIQYF.

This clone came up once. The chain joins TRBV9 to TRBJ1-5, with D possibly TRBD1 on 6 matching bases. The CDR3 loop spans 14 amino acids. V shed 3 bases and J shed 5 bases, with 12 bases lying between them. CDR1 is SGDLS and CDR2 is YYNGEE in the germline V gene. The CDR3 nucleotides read TGTGCCAGCAGCGAAGGACAGTTTTATCAGCCCCAGCATTTT. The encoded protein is CASSEGQFYQPQHF. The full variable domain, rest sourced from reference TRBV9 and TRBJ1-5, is DSGVTQTPKHLITATGQRVTLRCSPRSGDLSVYWYQQSLDQGLQFLIQYYNGEERAKGNILERFSAQQFPDLHSELNLSSLELGDSALYFCASSEGQFYQPQHFGDGTRLSIL.

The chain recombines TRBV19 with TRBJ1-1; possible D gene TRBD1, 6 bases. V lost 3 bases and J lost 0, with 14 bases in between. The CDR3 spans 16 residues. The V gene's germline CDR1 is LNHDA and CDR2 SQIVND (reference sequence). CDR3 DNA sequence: TGTGCCAGTAGTATCGCACAGGGTAATATGAACACTGAAGCTTTCTTT. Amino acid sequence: CASSIAQGNMNTEAFF.

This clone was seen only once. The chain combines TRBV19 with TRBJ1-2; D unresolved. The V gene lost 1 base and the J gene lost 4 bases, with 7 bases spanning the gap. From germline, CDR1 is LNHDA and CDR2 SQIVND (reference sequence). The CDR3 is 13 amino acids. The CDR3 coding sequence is TGTGCCAGTAGTATAGCAGGTTTCTATGGCTACACCTTC. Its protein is CASSIAGFYGYTF.